This TCR beta chain was profiled in a study of T-cell memory formation after mild COVID-19. Overall study: In these data, TCR clusters were largely donor specific.

The V and J ends lost 1 base and 15 bases, in that order; junction bases with no gene match: 11. The CDR3 consists of 14 residues. The germline CDR1 and CDR2 sequences are SEHNR and FQNEAQ (reference sequence). The study's findings and limits: Confirmation was lacking for SARS-CoV-2 specificity of second-wave clones that peaked on day 37. Day 15 to 85 contractors were CD4/CD8 balanced; later expanders leaned CD4+.

For this clonotype: Antigen: not known.

TCRdb independently ran MiXCR on the 5' RACE reads; one entry per CDR3 protein. The sample gives hundreds of thousands of distinct CDR3 sequences, approximately 20% of which show up once; 9.5% to 15% is in the top ten. J is TRBJ2-1 and V is TRBV7-9; 8 positions match TRBD1. The sequencing sample was made of PBMCs or a T cell subset sorted from them (not recorded which). The clonotype originates from an adult woman who had mild COVID-19 (a few samples of this study predate the infection). Cell type and time point are not known. The CDR3 region has the DNA TGTGCCAGCAGCTTAGGGGACGGGACAGGCCCGCGGTTCTTC. Protein: CASSLGDGTGPRFF. Looking up the rest from reference TRBV7-9 and TRBJ2-1 gives the full variable domain: DTGVSQNPRHKITKRGQNVTFRCDPISEHNRLYWYRQTLGQGPEFLTYFQNEAQLEKSRLLSDRFSAERPKGSFSTLEIQRTEQGDSAMYLCASSLGDGTGPRFFGPGTRLTVL.